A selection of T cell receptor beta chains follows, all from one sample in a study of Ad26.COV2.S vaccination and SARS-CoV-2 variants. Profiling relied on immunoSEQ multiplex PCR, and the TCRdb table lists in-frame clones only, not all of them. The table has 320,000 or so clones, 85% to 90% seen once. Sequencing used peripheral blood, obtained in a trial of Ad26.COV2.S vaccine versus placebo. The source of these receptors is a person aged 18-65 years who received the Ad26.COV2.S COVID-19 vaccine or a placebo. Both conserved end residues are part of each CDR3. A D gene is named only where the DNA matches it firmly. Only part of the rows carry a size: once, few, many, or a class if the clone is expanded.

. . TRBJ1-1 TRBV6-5 CASRNPDSNTEAFF TGTGCCAGCAGGAACCCCGACTCGAACACTGAAGCTTTCTTT
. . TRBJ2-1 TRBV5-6 CASSESTLEQFF TGTGCCAGCTCGGAGTCCACCTTAGAGCAGTTCTTC
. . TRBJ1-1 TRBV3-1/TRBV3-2 CASSPDFYRAFF TGTGCCAGCAGCCCTGACTTCTATCGGGCTTTCTTT
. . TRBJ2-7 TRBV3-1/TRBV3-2 CASSRLELTAPYEQYF TGTGCCAGCAGCCGACTAGAATTGACAGCCCCATACGAGCAGTACTTC
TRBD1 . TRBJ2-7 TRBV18 CASSSGTVYEQYF TGTGCCAGCTCATCCGGGACAGTATACGAGCAGTACTTC
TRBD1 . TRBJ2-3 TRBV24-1 CATSDRDRVGTDTQYF TGTGCCACCAGTGACCGAGACAGGGTCGGCACAGATACGCAGTATTTT
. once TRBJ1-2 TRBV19 CASSIPGPRAGYTF TGTGCCAGTAGTATCCCCGGGCCCCGGGCGGGCTACACCTTC
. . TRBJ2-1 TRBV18 CASSPNFNEQFF TGTGCCAGCTCACCTAACTTCAATGAGCAGTTCTTC
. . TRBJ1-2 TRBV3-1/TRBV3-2 CASSQGVGINYGYTF TGTGCCAGCAGCCAAGGGGTAGGGATTAACTATGGCTACACCTTC
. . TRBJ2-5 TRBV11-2 CASSTPGAQETQYF TGTGCCAGCAGCACCCCCGGGGCCCAAGAGACCCAGTACTTC
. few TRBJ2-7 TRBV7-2 CASSLFQGVHEQYF TGTGCCAGCAGCTTATTTCAGGGAGTCCACGAGCAGTACTTC
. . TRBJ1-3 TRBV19 CASGPTDGNTIYF TGTGCCTCAGGTCCAACTGATGGAAACACCATATATTTT
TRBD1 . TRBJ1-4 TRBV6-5 CAISQGRGEKLFF TGTGCCATCTCACAGGGGAGAGGTGAAAAACTGTTTTTT
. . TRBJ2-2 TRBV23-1 CASSQIGDTNTGELFF TGCGCCAGCAGTCAGATCGGGGACACGAACACCGGGGAGCTGTTTTTT
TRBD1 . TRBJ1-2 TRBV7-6 CASSLARAGTGGPLGGYTF TGTGCCAGCAGCTTAGCCCGAGCCGGGACAGGGGGCCCCCTCGGTGGCTACACCTTC
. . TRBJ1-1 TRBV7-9 CASRVTTNTEAFF TGTGCCAGCAGGGTTACGACCAACACTGAAGCTTTCTTT
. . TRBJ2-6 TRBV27 CASSLSGAGANVLTF TGTGCCAGCAGTTTATCAGGGGCTGGGGCCAACGTCCTGACTTTC
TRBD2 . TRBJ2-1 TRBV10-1 CASSKLAGAYNEQFF TGCGCCAGCAGTAAACTAGCGGGGGCATACAATGAGCAGTTCTTC
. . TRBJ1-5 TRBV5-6 CASSSMRAGPHQPQHF TGTGCCAGCAGTTCCATGAGGGCGGGCCCCCATCAGCCCCAGCATTTT
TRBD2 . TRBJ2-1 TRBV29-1 CSAEAGETYNEQFF TGCAGCGCAGAAGCGGGAGAAACCTACAATGAGCAGTTCTTC
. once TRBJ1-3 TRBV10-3 CAISEGALSGNTIYF TGTGCCATCAGTGAGGGGGCTCTCTCTGGAAACACCATATATTTT
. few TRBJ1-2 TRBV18 CASSPFVYGYTF TGTGCCAGCTCACCATTCGTCTATGGCTACACCTTC
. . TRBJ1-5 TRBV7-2 CASSLAGGRGNQPQHF TGTGCCAGCAGCTTAGCAGGGGGGCGGGGCAATCAGCCCCAGCATTTT
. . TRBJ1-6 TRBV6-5 CASSSLGAENSPLHF TGTGCCAGCAGCTCCTTGGGGGCTGAAAATTCACCCCTCCACTTT
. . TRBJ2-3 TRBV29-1 CSSVGDTQYF TGCAGTTCTGTAGGAGATACGCAGTATTTT
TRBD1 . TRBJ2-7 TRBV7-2 CASSPGPDRGYEQYF TGTGCCAGCAGCCCGGGGCCGGACAGGGGCTACGAGCAGTACTTC
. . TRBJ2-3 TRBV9 CASSVGGADTQYF TGTGCCAGCAGCGTAGGGGGCGCAGATACGCAGTATTTT
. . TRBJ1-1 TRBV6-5 CATWGRSFIEAFF TGTGCCACCTGGGGCAGGTCCTTCATTGAAGCTTTCTTT
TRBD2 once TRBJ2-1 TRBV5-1 CASSPRTSGEQFF TGCGCCAGCAGCCCCAGGACTAGCGGTGAGCAGTTCTTC
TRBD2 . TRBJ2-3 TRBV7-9 CASSPLLGLAASTDTQYF TGTGCCAGCAGCCCACTTCTAGGGCTAGCGGCTAGCACAGATACGCAGTATTTT
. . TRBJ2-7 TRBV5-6 CASSSGRRYEQYF TGTGCCAGCAGTTCCGGACGGAGATACGAGCAGTACTTC
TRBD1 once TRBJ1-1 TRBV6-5 CASSNPQGASTEAFF TGTGCCAGCAGTAACCCACAGGGGGCGTCTACTGAAGCTTTCTTT
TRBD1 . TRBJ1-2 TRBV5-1 CASSSPGQGYGYTF TGCGCCAGCAGCTCTCCGGGACAGGGCTATGGCTACACCTTC
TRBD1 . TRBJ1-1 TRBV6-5 CASSSQTGAVAEAFF TGTGCCAGCAGTTCCCAGACAGGGGCTGTCGCTGAAGCTTTCTTT
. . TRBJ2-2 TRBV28 CASSYRGSFTGELFF TGTGCCAGCAGTTACCGGGGCAGCTTCACCGGGGAGCTGTTTTTT
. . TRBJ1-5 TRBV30 CAWSEGGNQPQHF TGTGCCTGGAGTGAGGGGGGCAATCAGCCCCAGCATTTT
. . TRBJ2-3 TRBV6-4 CASSVSSGGPDTQYF TGTGCCAGCAGTGTGTCTAGTGGGGGGCCAGATACGCAGTATTTT
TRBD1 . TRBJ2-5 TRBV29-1 CSERQGGTQYF TGCAGCGAAAGACAGGGCGGGACCCAGTACTTC
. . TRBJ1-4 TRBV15 CATSREDIPATNEKLFF TGTGCCACCAGCAGAGAGGACATCCCAGCAACTAATGAAAAACTGTTTTTT
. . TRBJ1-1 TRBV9 CASSVGAGKVFF TGTGCCAGCAGCGTTGGGGCCGGGAAGGTTTTCTTT
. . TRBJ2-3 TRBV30 CAWSAGAADTQYF TGTGCCTGGAGCGCCGGAGCTGCAGATACGCAGTATTTT
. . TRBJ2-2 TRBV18 CASSPAPSLRLTSTGELFF TGTGCCAGCTCACCTGCCCCTTCCCTCCGACTGACGAGCACCGGGGAGCTGTTTTTT
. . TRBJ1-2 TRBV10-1 CASSETTNYGYTF TGCGCCAGCAGTGAAACGACGAACTATGGCTACACCTTC
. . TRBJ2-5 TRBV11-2 CASSPRDQLETQYF TGTGCCAGCAGCCCCCGGGACCAGCTAGAGACCCAGTACTTC
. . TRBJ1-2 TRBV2 CASSEGRVGGYTF TGTGCCAGCAGTGAAGGGAGGGTGGGAGGCTACACCTTC
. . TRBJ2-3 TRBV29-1 CSGRRAGTDTQYF TGCAGCGGGCGACGGGCGGGCACAGATACGCAGTATTTT
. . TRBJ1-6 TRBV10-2 CASSEDRNSPLHF TGCGCCAGCAGTGAGGACAGAAATTCACCCCTCCACTTT
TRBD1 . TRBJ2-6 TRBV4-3 CASSQDRTSGANVLTF TGCGCCAGCAGCCAGGACAGGACTTCTGGGGCCAACGTCCTGACTTTC
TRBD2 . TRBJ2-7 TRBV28 CASKFRRGDSYEQYF TGTGCCAGCAAATTCAGGCGGGGGGACTCCTACGAGCAGTACTTC
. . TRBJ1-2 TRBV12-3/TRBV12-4 CASTLPGGLGYTF TGTGCCAGCACCCTTCCCGGGGGACTTGGCTACACCTTC
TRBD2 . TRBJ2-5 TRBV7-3 CASSLGHSGRAVGETQYF TGTGCCAGCAGCTTAGGGCATAGCGGGAGGGCCGTAGGAGAGACCCAGTACTTC
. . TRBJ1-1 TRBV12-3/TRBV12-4 CASSFGVGGEAFF TGTGCCAGCAGTTTCGGTGTAGGGGGAGAGGCTTTCTTT